Listed here are 9 T cell receptor beta chains from one sample, sequenced in a study of beta chain features in type 1 diabetes. Regarding the study as a whole: Within each of all four CD4+ subsets, Type 1 diabetes patients had TCRB CDR3s that were moderately but significantly shorter.

The antigens of these receptors remain unknown. Every isolated RNA sample was fully reverse transcribed, so sequencing captured expressed TCRB transcripts. Some clones are missing from TCRdb's copy, which holds only in-frame ones; the method was immunoSEQ multiplex PCR. Here the sample spans roughly 220,000 clones, under 20% being singletons. The sequencing input was naive CD4+ T cells from blood. The receptors shown here come from a man aged 25 to 40 with type 1 diabetes.

The CDR3 region has the DNA TGTGCCAGCAGCTCTACTCAGGGGGAAGTGTTCTTC. Encoded protein: CASSSTQGEVFF. The chain joins TRBV5-4 to TRBJ2-1; TRBD1 matches 7 bases. The trim removed 3 bases at V and 15 bases at J, leaving 9 bases unmatched. CDR1 SGHNT and CDR2 YYREEE come from the germline V gene (reference sequence). The CDR3 consists of 12 residues.

The rearrangement joins TRBV7-2 to TRBJ1-5; TRBD1 agrees at 7 bases. With V trimmed by 6 bases and J by 7 bases, 9 bases remained unmatched. The germline V gene has CDR1 SGHTA and CDR2 FQGNSA. The CDR3 runs 14 residues. CDR3 amino acids: CASSRDSQPQPQHF. The DNA for the CDR3 is TGTGCCAGCAGTCGGGACAGCCAACCGCAGCCCCAGCATTTT. The variable domain in full, with the rest retrieved from reference TRBV7-2 and TRBJ1-5, is GAGVSQSPSNKVTEKGKDVELRCDPISGHTALYWYRQSLGQGLEFLIYFQGNSAPDKSGLPSDRFSAERTGGSVSTLTIQRTQQEDSAVYLCASSRDSQPQPQHFGDGTRLSIL.

V is TRBV5-1 and J is TRBJ1-5; D is unclear. The CDR3 has 14 residues. CDR1 and CDR2 (germline): SGHRS, YFSETQ. V lost 0 bases, J lost 4 bases, and 8 bases lay in between. The CDR3 DNA is TGCGCCAGCAGCTTGGGGACTGGAAATCAGCCCCAGCATTTT. Translated, it gives CASSLGTGNQPQHF. The full variable domain, with the rest looked up from reference TRBV5-1 and TRBJ1-5, is KAGVTQTPRYLIKTRGQQVTLSCSPISGHRSVSWYQQTPGQGLQFLFEYFSETQRNKGNFPGRFSGRQFSNSRSEMNVSTLELGDSALYLCASSLGTGNQPQHFGDGTRLSIL.

The chain combines TRBV9 with TRBJ1-1; TRBD1 is a possible D gene (6 bases). Germline assignment: CDR1 SGDLS and CDR2 YYNGEE. CDR3 length: 12 amino acids. The germline V and J ends were trimmed by 0 bases and 11 bases, with 11 bases remaining between them. The DNA for the CDR3 is TGTGCCAGCAGCGTAGCGGACAGTGAGGCTTTCTTT. As protein: CASSVADSEAFF.

This clone was observed a handful of times. The rearrangement joins TRBV7-2 to TRBJ2-1, with TRBD2 matching 12 bases. V gave up 6 bases and J gave up 0 bases; unmatched junction bases: 6. This CDR3 is 17 amino acids long. Germline CDR1 reads SGHTA; CDR2 reads FQGNSA. CDR3 nucleotides: TGTGCCAGCAGTCTAGAGGGACTAGCGGGCTCCTACAATGAGCAGTTCTTC. This sequence encodes CASSLEGLAGSYNEQFF.

This chain joins TRBV4-1 and TRBJ2-1, with 10 positions matching TRBD2. The CDR3 runs to 16 residues. J was trimmed by 8 bases and V by 4 bases; bases with no gene match: 11. Germline CDR1 is MGHRA and CDR2 is YSYEKL. DNA of the CDR3: TGCGCCAGCAGCCCCGCACCTAGCGGGAGTTACTATGAGCAGTTCTTC. Residues: CASSPAPSGSYYEQFF.

This clone occurred a few times. The chain carries TRBV11-3 and TRBJ2-2; 7 bases align to TRBD1. With 4 bases clipped from V and 1 base from J, the junction kept 3 bases outside the gene matches. CDR3 size: 15 residues. The germline V gene encodes CDR1 SGHNT and CDR2 YENEEA. The CDR3 nucleotides read TGTGCCAGCAGCTCCAGACAGGGGAACACCGGGGAGCTGTTTTTT. This translates into CASSSRQGNTGELFF.

The gene calls are TRBV30 and TRBJ2-3; weak D call: TRBD1 (6 bases). V gave up 3 bases and J gave up 2 bases, with 12 bases separating them. Germline V gene sequence: CDR1 GTSNPN, CDR2 SVGIG (reference sequence). The CDR3 totals 14 residues. The chain's CDR3 is CAWRQGISTDTQYF. Here the CDR3 DNA reads TGTGCCTGGAGACAGGGTATCTCCACAGATACGCAGTATTTT. Drawing the rest from reference TRBV30 and TRBJ2-3, the complete variable domain is SQTIHQWPATLVQPVGSPLSLECTVEGTSNPNLYWYRQAAGRGLQLLFYSVGIGQISSEVPQNLSASRPQDRQFILSSKKLLLSDSGFYLCAWRQGISTDTQYFGPGTRLTVL.

This clone was counted a few times. The V and J genes are TRBV9 and TRBJ2-7; D possibly corresponds to TRBD1 (6 bases). This CDR3 is 13 amino acids long. Germline V gives CDR1 SGDLS, CDR2 YYNGEE. Trimming took 6 bases from V and 6 from J, leaving 16 bases between them. The CDR3, as DNA: TGTGCCAGCAACCAGGACAGACGGGGCGAGCAGTACTTC. It yields the protein CASNQDRRGEQYF.